This T cell receptor (beta chain) emerged from a study of esophageal squamous cell carcinoma under preoperative chemotherapy. This clonotype was recorded many times. As for time point: before preoperative PTX-NDP chemotherapy. The ends were cut back, 0 bases at V and 4 bases at J, with 6 bases in the middle. CDR1 MNHEY and CDR2 SVGAGI come from the germline V gene. The CDR3 has 13 amino acids. TCRdb processed the PCR reads anew with MiXCR; each CDR3 protein has one entry. The data show about 30,000 distinct CDR3 sequences, roughly 48% seen once. The chain uses TRBV6-5 and TRBJ1-2; D ambiguous. This clonotype was sampled from a human donor with esophageal squamous cell carcinoma. The donor label of this sample is uncertain. Collection took place from a patient given preoperative chemotherapy. CDR3 protein: CASSYSTGYGYTF. Here the CDR3 DNA reads TGTGCCAGCAGTTACTCTACCGGCTATGGCTACACCTTC.